The 26 T cell receptor beta chains below all came from one sample that was sequenced in a study of CD8+ T cells in alopecia areata. As the sequencing template, cDNA was produced by extracting RNA and reverse transcribing it. Only in-frame clones appear in the TCRdb table, and some are missing; sequencing was by immunoSEQ multiplex PCR. The sample has over 200,000 clones, about 53% seen once. This specimen consisted of CD4+ T cells sorted from blood, obtained at week 0. The receptors shown here come from a human donor with alopecia areata.

For this clone: Other DNA sequences from this sample encode an identical CDR3 as well. This chain uses TRBV6-1 with TRBJ2-6; D gene ambiguous. CDR3 length equals 15 residues. V was trimmed by 6 bases and J by 0 bases, leaving 9 bases between them. CDR1 and CDR2 from the germline V gene are MNHNS and SASEGT. CDR3 in amino acids: CASRTGRSGANVLTF. The CDR3 nucleotides read TGTGCCAGCAGGACGGGTCGCTCTGGGGCCAACGTCCTGACTTTC.

V is TRBV25-1 and J is TRBJ1-1; 7 nucleotides align to TRBD1. The CDR3 extends over 16 amino acids. The V gene's germline CDR1 is MGHDK and CDR2 SYGVNS. V lost 6 bases to trimming and J lost 1 base; unmatched junction nucleotides: 11. The chain's CDR3 is CASSDPQGNSNTEAFF. Here the CDR3 DNA reads TGTGCCAGCAGCGACCCACAGGGGAATTCGAACACTGAAGCTTTCTTT.

V usage is TRBV27 and J usage is TRBJ2-1; the match to TRBD2 covers 8 bases. CDR3 size: 16 residues. V shed 4 bases and J 7 bases; nucleotides not matched to a gene: 12. Germline CDR1 is MNHEY and CDR2 is SMNVEV (reference sequence). The CDR3 DNA reads as TGTGCCAGCAGTTCCCCCCTCCGGACTAGCATGAATGAGCAGTTCTTC. Amino acid sequence: CASSSPLRTSMNEQFF.

A few counts support this clone. V and J are TRBV6-5 and TRBJ2-3; the D gene is possibly TRBD1 (5 bases). The germline CDR1 and CDR2 sequences are MNHEY and SVGAGI. V was shortened by 7 bases and J by 1 base, with 15 bases between the two germline ends. The length of the CDR3 is 15 residues. DNA for the CDR3: TGTGCCAGCATATTATCAGGGCTTGGCACAGATACGCAGTATTTT. This sequence encodes CASILSGLGTDTQYF.

The rearrangement joins TRBV9 to TRBJ1-6; weak D call: TRBD1 (6 bases). V dropped 3 bases and J dropped 10 bases, with 20 bases sitting between them. Germline CDR1 SGDLS, CDR2 YYNGEE. This CDR3 region has 16 residues. The CDR3 DNA sequence: TGTGCCAGCAGCGCCTACACAGGGACGTTCGGGTCACCCCTCCACTTT. Residues: CASSAYTGTFGSPLHF. Using reference TRBV9 and TRBJ1-6 for the parts outside the CDR3, the full variable domain is DSGVTQTPKHLITATGQRVTLRCSPRSGDLSVYWYQQSLDQGLQFLIQYYNGEERAKGNILERFSAQQFPDLHSELNLSSLELGDSALYFCASSAYTGTFGSPLHFGNGTRLTVT.

The chain links TRBV7-6 to TRBJ1-6; D is unresolved. V lost 5 bases, J lost 14 bases, and 16 bases lay in between. The CDR3 is 13 residues long. The germline V gene has CDR1 SGHVS and CDR2 FNYEAQ. The CDR3 loop is CASSPADGSTLHF. CDR3 DNA: TGTGCCAGCAGCCCCGCCGACGGCTCAACCCTCCACTTT. Complete variable domain (other parts from reference TRBV7-6 and TRBJ1-6): GAGVSQSPRYKVTKRGQDVALRCDPISGHVSLYWYRQALGQGPEFLTYFNYEAQQDKSGLPNDRFSAERPEGSISTLTIQRTEQRDSAMYRCASSPADGSTLHFGNGTRLTVT.

This clone was detected a few times. This sample also contains other DNA sequences that code for the same CDR3. The chain couples TRBV5-1 to TRBJ2-7; 8 bases align to TRBD2. With 2 bases clipped from V and 2 bases from J, the junction kept 6 bases outside the gene matches. The CDR3 has 15 residues. From germline, CDR1 is SGHRS and CDR2 YFSETQ. Here the CDR3 reads CASSFSRGRTYEQYF. The CDR3 region has the DNA TGCGCCAGCAGCTTCTCTCGCGGGAGGACCTACGAGCAGTACTTC.

At least ten counts were recorded for this clone. The rearrangement links TRBV9 to TRBJ2-7; TRBD1 agrees at 8 bases. Germline trimming cut 2 bases from V and 6 bases from J; bases unmatched to any gene: 7. Germline lookup yields CDR1 SGDLS and CDR2 YYNGEE. The CDR3 is 14 residues long. The CDR3 DNA is TGTGCCAGCAGCGTTCAACAGGGGGTTGGCGAGCAGTACTTC. It encodes CASSVQQGVGEQYF.

V is TRBV4-2 and J is TRBJ2-1; no firm D call. Looked up from germline, CDR1 is LGHNA and CDR2 is YNFKEQ. The CDR3 runs 16 residues. V was trimmed by 7 bases and J by 0 bases, leaving 16 bases between them. The CDR3 spells CASTRTRADSYNEQFF. The CDR3 region has the DNA TGTGCCAGCACCCGTACCCGCGCTGACTCCTACAATGAGCAGTTCTTC.

This chain links TRBV7-8 with TRBJ2-3, with TRBD1 identical over 7 bases. Germline assignment: CDR1 SGHVS and CDR2 FQNEAQ. The CDR3 spans 16 residues. V lost 3 bases, J lost 2 bases, and 8 bases stayed unmatched. The CDR3 DNA follows: TGTGCCAGCAGCTTGGACAGGTTCAACCCCACAGATACGCAGTATTTT. It yields the protein CASSLDRFNPTDTQYF.

The V call is TRBV9, the J call TRBJ1-3; D uncertain. In germline, CDR1 is SGDLS, CDR2 YYNGEE. The CDR3 loop spans 16 amino acids. The V gene lost 3 bases and the J gene lost 0 bases, with 13 bases spanning the gap. The CDR3 DNA reads TGTGCCAGCAGCGACCAGTCACATCTCTCTGGAAACACCATATATTTT. Residues: CASSDQSHLSGNTIYF.

The chain couples TRBV18 to TRBJ2-7, with TRBD2 as a possible D gene (5 bases). The ends were cut back, 5 bases at V and 4 bases at J, with 12 bases in the middle. Germline assignment: CDR1 KGHSH and CDR2 LQKENI. The CDR3 is 13 amino acids. This CDR3 reads CASSVRERYEQYF. The CDR3 region has the DNA TGTGCCAGCTCAGTGAGGGAGAGGTACGAGCAGTACTTC.

The genes are TRBV7-9 and TRBJ1-2; D gene uncertain. The V and J ends lost 3 bases and 5 bases respectively, with 7 bases between them. Germline CDR1 is SEHNR and CDR2 is FQNEAQ (reference sequence). The CDR3 contains 12 residues. The CDR3 nucleotides read TGTGCCAGCAGCTTCGCCCAGTATGGCTACACCTTC. Translation gives CASSFAQYGYTF. Together with reference TRBV7-9 and TRBJ1-2, the CDR3 gives the full variable domain: DTGVSQNPRHKITKRGQNVTFRCDPISEHNRLYWYRQTLGQGPEFLTYFQNEAQLEKSRLLSDRFSAERPKGSFSTLEIQRTEQGDSAMYLCASSFAQYGYTFGSGTRLTVV.

V and J are TRBV29-1 and TRBJ2-2; 8 nucleotides line up with TRBD2. The germline V gene has CDR1 SQVTM and CDR2 ANQGSEA. The CDR3 spans 16 residues. Trimming removed 4 bases from V and 4 bases from J; junction bases left unmatched: 11. CDR3 protein: CSVGSRAGVATGELFF. CDR3 bases: TGCAGCGTTGGGTCCCGAGCGGGAGTTGCCACCGGGGAGCTGTTTTTT.

This clone was observed once. The V and J genes are TRBV7-3 and TRBJ2-1; 7 bases agree with TRBD2. Germline trimming cut 2 bases from V and 4 bases from J; bases unmatched to any gene: 8. This CDR3 has 16 amino acids. Germline V gene sequence: CDR1 SGHTA, CDR2 FQGTGA. The CDR3 DNA is TGTGCCAGCAGCTTAGACTTGGCTAGCGGATACAATGAGCAGTTCTTC. Amino acids: CASSLDLASGYNEQFF.

The rearrangement joins TRBV25-1 to TRBJ2-1; 7 positions agree with TRBD1. The V and J ends lost 6 bases and 10 bases, in that order; junction bases with no gene match: 15. The CDR3 extends over 15 amino acids. The germline V gene has CDR1 MGHDK and CDR2 SYGVNS. The CDR3 sequence is CASRPLQMTGREQFF. For the CDR3, the DNA is TGTGCCAGCAGACCCCTCCAGATGACAGGGCGGGAGCAGTTCTTC.

The genes are TRBV4-1 and TRBJ2-5; 7 bases are a match to TRBD1. V lost 4 bases, J lost 7 bases, and 12 bases stayed unmatched. The CDR3 is 15 residues long. Germline values: CDR1 MGHRA, CDR2 YSYEKL. CDR3 DNA: TGCGCCAGCAGCCCGGGACAGTACGCTCCTGGGACCCAGTACTTC. This codes for CASSPGQYAPGTQYF.

The V call is TRBV5-1, the J call TRBJ2-1, with no clear D. This CDR3 is built from 12 residues. Trimming removed 3 bases at V and 6 bases at J, with 7 bases between. CDR1 is SGHRS, CDR2 YFSETQ, per germline. The CDR3 is CASSSQFNEQFF. The CDR3 coding sequence is TGCGCCAGCAGCTCCCAATTCAATGAGCAGTTCTTC.

Worth noting for this clone: One end of the junction fails to match germline, which may point to a read error. The chain employs TRBV9 and TRBJ1-2; 9 bases fit TRBD1. CDR1 SGDLS and CDR2 YYNGEE come from the germline V gene. The CDR3 runs to 12 residues. The CDR3 nucleotides read TGTGCCAGCAGCCCTCCCGGGACAGGGATCCCCTTC. This gives the protein CASSPPGTGIPF. The whole variable domain, filled in from reference TRBV9 and TRBJ1-2, reads DSGVTQTPKHLITATGQRVTLRCSPRSGDLSVYWYQQSLDQGLQFLIQYYNGEERAKGNILERFSAQQFPDLHSELNLSSLELGDSALYFCASSPPGTGIPFGSGTRLTVV.

V gene TRBV4-1 combines with J gene TRBJ2-3; 7 bases map to TRBD2. The trim removed 2 bases at V and 3 bases at J, leaving 5 bases unmatched. This CDR3 spans 15 amino acids. CDR1 and CDR2 from the germline V gene are MGHRA and YSYEKL. CDR3 DNA: TGCGCCAGCAGCCAACGGCGGGGGATAACAGATACGCAGTATTTT. Amino acid sequence: CASSQRRGITDTQYF.

The chain combines TRBV6-5 with TRBJ1-2; possibly TRBD1 for D (5 bases). Trimming took off 2 bases at V and 3 bases at J, with 7 bases between the two ends. Per the germline V gene, CDR1 is MNHEY and CDR2 is SVGAGI. The CDR3 loop spans 13 amino acids. The CDR3 DNA is TGTGCCAGCAGTTACGGGGCTGACTATGGCTACACCTTC. Protein sequence: CASSYGADYGYTF.

A few counts support this clone. V usage is TRBV2 and J usage is TRBJ1-1; TRBD1 matches 9 bases. The V gene's germline CDR1 is SNHLY and CDR2 FYNNEI. This CDR3 comprises 14 residues. The J segment lost 5 bases and the V segment lost 6 bases, leaving 7 bases of the junction unmatched. CDR3 sequence: CASRPLTGGTEAFF. Written as DNA, the CDR3 is TGTGCCAGCAGACCCTTGACAGGGGGGACTGAAGCTTTCTTT.

The J gene is TRBJ1-1, the V gene TRBV29-1, with D possibly matching TRBD1 (5 bases). CDR1 is SQVTM, CDR2 ANQGSEA, per germline. The CDR3 has 14 amino acids. V lost 3 bases, J lost 0 bases, and 11 bases lay in between. Here the CDR3 DNA reads TGCAGCGTTGAGGCGGGGCTCTTGAACACTGAAGCTTTCTTT. Its translation is CSVEAGLLNTEAFF. The full variable domain, completed using reference TRBV29-1 and TRBJ1-1, is SAVISQKPSRDICQRGTSLTIQCQVDSQVTMMFWYRQQPGQSLTLIATANQGSEATYESGFVIDKFPISRPNLTFSTLTVSNMSPEDSSIYLCSVEAGLLNTEAFFGQGTRLTVV.

The rearrangement joins TRBV14 to TRBJ1-2, with D possibly TRBD1 on 5 matching bases. Per germline, CDR1 SGHDN and CDR2 FVKESK. Trimming cost V 0 bases and J 2 bases, with 16 bases left between them. This CDR3 region has 17 residues. The CDR3 is CASSQDFLQDFNYGYTF. The CDR3 DNA reads TGTGCCAGCAGCCAAGACTTCTTACAGGACTTCAACTATGGCTACACCTTC.

The chain has TRBV2 and TRBJ2-5; D gene unclear. The germline V and J ends were trimmed by 5 bases and 7 bases, with 8 bases remaining between them. The CDR3 has 11 amino acids. The germline gives CDR1 SNHLY, CDR2 FYNNEI. CDR3 residues: CASSKKGTQYF. CDR3 in DNA: TGTGCCAGCAGTAAAAAAGGGACCCAGTACTTC.

The gene calls are TRBV2 and TRBJ1-1; maybe TRBD1 (5 bases). This CDR3 has 14 residues. Germline-derived CDR1 and CDR2 are SNHLY and FYNNEI. Trimming stripped 6 bases from V and 8 bases from J, with 19 bases between. The CDR3 nucleotides read TGTGCCAGCAGGGGTATGGGACGGCATATGGAAGCTTTCTTT. Translation gives CASRGMGRHMEAFF.